These 23 T cell receptor beta chains were all obtained from the same sample, sequenced in a study of identical twins. TCRdb itself ran the 5' RACE reads through MiXCR, one entry per CDR3 protein. The sample yields around 1.7 million distinct CDR3 sequences, about 30% seen once. The sequenced sample consisted of cord blood. These receptors were obtained from a newborn girl in good health.

A few counts support this clonotype. The chain combines TRBV20-1 with TRBJ2-1; 8 positions agree with TRBD2. The germline CDR1 and CDR2 sequences are DFQATT and SNEGSKA (reference sequence). This CDR3 region has 16 residues. V shed 3 bases and J 7 bases; nucleotides not matched to a gene: 14. For the CDR3, the DNA is TGCAGTGCTAGTCCCAGGGGTCGCGGGAGGAGGAATGAGCAGTTCTTC. Protein: CSASPRGRGRRNEQFF.

The V call is TRBV27, the J call TRBJ1-2, with TRBD1 matching over 7 bases. This CDR3 has 15 residues. With V trimmed by 5 bases and J by 5 bases, 11 bases remained unmatched. Germline V gives CDR1 MNHEY, CDR2 SMNVEV (reference sequence). CDR3 in DNA: TGTGCCAGCAGTCTCGACAGGGTCACAAAGTATGGCTACACCTTC. Translating gives CASSLDRVTKYGYTF.

This clonotype has more than one count but fewer than ten. The rearrangement links TRBV11-2 to TRBJ2-1, with D hard to call. The CDR3 loop spans 13 amino acids. Germline V gene sequence: CDR1 SGHAT, CDR2 FQNNGV. Trimming stripped 7 bases from V and 1 base from J, with 8 bases between. This CDR3 is CASTLRSYNEQFF. CDR3 in DNA: TGTGCCAGCACCCTTCGGTCCTACAATGAGCAGTTCTTC. Using reference TRBV11-2 and TRBJ2-1 for the parts outside the CDR3, the full variable domain is EAGVAQSPRYKIIEKRQSVAFWCNPISGHATLYWYQQILGQGPKLLIQFQNNGVVDDSQLPKDRFSAERLKGVDSTLKIQPAKLEDSAVYLCASTLRSYNEQFFGPGTRLTVL.

This clonotype appeared a single time. The chain couples TRBV20-1 to TRBJ2-4; 7 bases are a match to TRBD2. V shed 3 bases and J 13 bases; nucleotides not matched to a gene: 21. Per germline, CDR1 DFQATT and CDR2 SNEGSKA (reference sequence). The CDR3 consists of 16 residues. CDR3 sequence reads: CSASSLGGLVGGEQYF. Written as DNA, the CDR3 is TGCAGTGCTAGTTCGCTGGGGGGGTTAGTTGGAGGGGAGCAGTACTTC.

Many counts were recorded for this clonotype. CDR3 loop: CASSDRGLAKNIQYF. The DNA of the CDR3 is TGCGCCAGCAGTGACAGGGGGCTAGCCAAAAACATTCAGTACTTC. The chain employs TRBV5-1 and TRBJ2-4; 10 bases match TRBD1. J was trimmed by 0 bases and V by 5 bases; bases with no gene match: 2. The germline CDR1 and CDR2 sequences are SGHRS and YFSETQ. The CDR3 runs 15 residues.

This clonotype was seen ten or more times. The J gene is TRBJ2-5, the V gene TRBV2; TRBD1 matches 9 bases. This CDR3 region has 13 residues. Germline trimming cut 4 bases from V and 4 bases from J; bases unmatched to any gene: 1. Germline V gene lookup returns CDR1 SNHLY and CDR2 FYNNEI. CDR3 nucleotide sequence: TGTGCCAGCAGTGCGGACAGGGGAGAGACCCAGTACTTC. Residues: CASSADRGETQYF.

DNA of the CDR3: TGTGCCAGCAGTTACCAGGTTGGGGATACGCAGTATTTT. Translation: CASSYQVGDTQYF. The chain combines TRBV6-2 or TRBV6-3 with TRBJ2-3; the D is unclear. The CDR3 sequence is 13 residues long. V was cut by 2 bases and J by 6 bases, with 9 bases left in between. The germline gives CDR1 MNHEY, CDR2 SVGEGT.

This clonotype was found a few times. The chain joins TRBV20-1 to TRBJ1-2; D is perhaps TRBD1 (5 bases). The CDR3 loop spans 13 amino acids. Per germline, CDR1 DFQATT and CDR2 SNEGSKA (reference sequence). Trimming took off 6 bases at V and 6 bases at J, with 17 bases between the two ends. The DNA of the CDR3 is TGCAGTGCGCTAGAGTCAGGGAAGAATGGCTACACCTTC. Its protein is CSALESGKNGYTF.

This clonotype was seen a few times. The V call is TRBV3-1, the J call TRBJ2-1; a weak D match, TRBD2 (5 bases). Germline V gene data show CDR1 as LGHDT and CDR2 as YNNKEL (reference sequence). The CDR3 is made up of 12 amino acids. V was trimmed by 1 base and J by 9 bases, leaving 7 bases between them. The CDR3 protein is CASSQGTAEQFF. The CDR3 DNA reads as TGTGCCAGCAGCCAAGGGACTGCTGAGCAGTTCTTC.

This clonotype has more than one count but fewer than ten. The chain links TRBV5-5 to TRBJ1-4; D gene uncertain. Germline V gene data show CDR1 as SGHKS and CDR2 as YYEKEE (reference sequence). The CDR3 is made up of 14 amino acids. V dropped 0 bases and J dropped 6 bases, with 9 bases sitting between them. The CDR3 bases are TGTGCCAGCAGCTTGGGGCCCTCTCATGAAAAACTGTTTTTT. This codes for CASSLGPSHEKLFF.

The V call is TRBV24-1, the J call TRBJ2-4; tentatively, D is TRBD1 (5 bases). Trimming removed 3 bases at V and 7 bases at J, with 12 bases between. The CDR3 consists of 14 residues. Germline loops: CDR1 KGHDR, CDR2 SFDVKD. Here the CDR3 DNA reads TGTGCCACCAGTGATCCCAGGGTGGGGAACATTCAGTACTTC. Its protein product is CATSDPRVGNIQYF.

In its sample, this clonotype was seen a few times. The rearrangement links TRBV21-1 to TRBJ2-7; the table calls TRBD1, which could not be checked here. TRBV21-1 is a listed pseudogene. CDR3 length: 17 residues. The CDR3 DNA reads as TGTGCCAGCAGCCTTCCTCGGGAGGGGGCGTCCTCCTACGAGCAGTACTTC. Amino acids: CASSLPREGASSYEQYF.

This chain joins TRBV20-1 and TRBJ2-1, with TRBD2 identical over 9 bases. Trimming at V came to 3 bases and at J to 8 bases, leaving 5 bases not matched to a gene. The CDR3 spans 13 residues. CDR1 DFQATT and CDR2 SNEGSKA come from the germline V gene (reference sequence). CDR3 sequence (DNA): TGCAGTGCTAGTGCGGGGGGGTTAGATGAGCAGTTCTTC. Translating it yields CSASAGGLDEQFF.

This clonotype was observed many times. The chain links TRBV2 to TRBJ2-4, with D tentatively TRBD1 (5 bases). The length of the CDR3 is 13 residues. Germline lookup yields CDR1 SNHLY and CDR2 FYNNEI. The ends were cut back, 7 bases at V and 4 bases at J, with 11 bases in the middle. The CDR3 region has the DNA TGTGCCAGCACCCCGACAGTTAAAAACATTCAGTACTTC. As protein: CASTPTVKNIQYF.

This clonotype turned up a few times. The J gene is TRBJ2-1, the V gene TRBV20-1, with 7 bases fitting TRBD2. CDR1 is DFQATT and CDR2 is SNEGSKA in the germline V gene (reference sequence). The CDR3 is 16 residues long. V lost 0 bases to trimming and J lost 4 bases; unmatched junction nucleotides: 9. The CDR3 DNA follows: TGCAGTGCTAGAGATCGGAATAGCGGGCTTTACAATGAGCAGTTCTTC. Protein sequence: CSARDRNSGLYNEQFF.

A few counts support this clonotype. The rearrangement joins TRBV11-2 to TRBJ2-1; D is undetermined. This CDR3 has 17 residues. V lost 2 bases and J 0 bases, leaving 14 bases between the germline ends. CDR1 and CDR2 from the germline V gene are SGHAT and FQNNGV. The CDR3 loop is CASSLMRWRTSYNEQFF. CDR3 bases: TGTGCCAGCAGCTTAATGAGGTGGCGGACCTCCTACAATGAGCAGTTCTTC.

The table lists this clonotype with a count of one. The chain couples TRBV3-1 to TRBJ1-1, with 8 bases aligning to TRBD1. Germline V gives CDR1 LGHDT, CDR2 YNNKEL (reference sequence). The CDR3 runs 16 residues. The junction had 6 bases not matched to a gene; V was cut back by 2 bases and J by 1 base. CDR3 nucleotides: TGTGCCAGCAGCCAATACGGGACAGGCCAGAACACTGAAGCTTTCTTT. This translates into CASSQYGTGQNTEAFF.

This clonotype was picked up a small number of times. V gene TRBV27 combines with J gene TRBJ2-2; D gene unclear. Germline CDR1 and CDR2: MNHEY and SMNVEV (reference sequence). The CDR3 has 16 residues. V dropped 1 base and J dropped 5 bases, with 14 bases sitting between them. CDR3 sequence (DNA): TGTGCCAGCAGTTTATGGGCTTCTATGGGGACCGGGGAGCTGTTTTTT. It specifies CASSLWASMGTGELFF.

The gene calls are TRBV7-7 and TRBJ2-3, with 8 bases matching TRBD2. CDR3 length: 16 amino acids. J was trimmed by 2 bases and V by 2 bases; bases with no gene match: 6. Germline lookup yields CDR1 SSHAT and CDR2 FNYEAQ (reference sequence). The CDR3 reads CASSLLPGGLTDTQYF. CDR3 nucleotide sequence: TGTGCCAGCAGCTTATTGCCGGGGGGGCTCACAGATACGCAGTATTTT.

V and J are TRBV12-3 or TRBV12-4 and TRBJ2-1; 7 nucleotides match TRBD2. There are 14 residues in the CDR3. V was clipped by 8 bases and J by 9 bases; unmatched bases: 13. In DNA, the CDR3 is TGTGCCAGCGGGGGGGAGGGGCGGCACGGTGAGCAGTTCTTC. Translation: CASGGEGRHGEQFF.

Turning to this clonotype: A single base separates this from a much larger clone, so it may be a read error. This rearrangement joins TRBV5-1 to TRBJ2-5, with 8 nucleotides matching TRBD2. There are 16 residues in the CDR3. Germline CDR1 reads SGHRS; CDR2 reads YFSETQ. V gave up 1 base and J gave up 11 bases; unmatched junction bases: 16. The DNA for the CDR3 is TGCGCCAGCAGCTTGAGGAGCGGGAGAATTTCGTACAAGCAGTACTTC. The encoded protein is CASSLRSGRISYKQYF.

The V call is TRBV6-1, the J call TRBJ1-5; D call uncertain. The CDR3 runs to 14 residues. V lost 6 bases and J lost 0, with 9 bases in between. Germline V gene data show CDR1 as MNHNS and CDR2 as SASEGT. CDR3 in DNA: TGTGCCAGCAGCCAGATTTATAGCAATCAGCCCCAGCATTTT. Amino acid sequence: CASSQIYSNQPQHF.

This clonotype was observed a few times. The chain uses TRBV7-9 and TRBJ2-1; D remains unclear. The CDR3 covers 14 residues. Looked up from germline, CDR1 is SEHNR and CDR2 is FQNEAQ (reference sequence). With 5 bases removed from V and 4 bases from J, the gap between germline ends came to 12 bases. Here the CDR3 DNA reads TGTGCCAGCAGCCCCTGGAGCCAGTACAATGAGCAGTTCTTC. Protein sequence: CASSPWSQYNEQFF.